Shown below are 24 T cell receptor beta chains from a single sample sequenced in a study of early T cells in non-severe SARS-CoV-2 infection. TCRdb analysed the 5' RACE reads with MiXCR anew, one entry per CDR3 protein. Among about 46,000 distinct CDR3 sequences listed, over 8% were seen once. Specimen: whole blood, collected at baseline. These receptors were taken from an adult who was a healthcare worker with PCR-confirmed SARS-CoV-2 infection or an uninfected control (not recorded which).

This sequence joins TRBV28 and TRBJ1-6; no definite D call. The CDR3 is made up of 14 amino acids. V lost 2 bases to trimming and J lost 5 bases, with 7 bases between them. Germline CDR1 and CDR2: MDHEN and SYDVKM. The CDR3 DNA follows: TGTGCCAGCAGTTTAGAACAAGATAATTCACCCCTCCACTTT. This codes for CASSLEQDNSPLHF.

This clonotype turned up a few times. The J gene is TRBJ2-7, the V gene TRBV28; no clear D gene. CDR3 size: 13 residues. CDR1 and CDR2 from the germline V gene are MDHEN and SYDVKM. V was cut by 4 bases and J by 7 bases, with 14 bases left in between. In nucleotides, the CDR3 is TGTGCCAGCAGTTCCATTAGGCGACGGGAGCAGTACTTC. It yields the protein CASSSIRRREQYF.

CDR3 coding DNA: TGTGCCAGCTCACCCCAGGACTCTTTACACAATGAGCAGTTCTTC. This codes for CASSPQDSLHNEQFF. The chain has TRBV18 and TRBJ2-1, with D tentatively TRBD2 (5 bases). Trimming cost V 3 bases and J 5 bases, with 14 bases left between them. CDR1 is KGHSH, CDR2 LQKENI, per germline. CDR3 length: 15 amino acids.

The V call is TRBV30, the J call TRBJ1-4; D is possibly TRBD1 (6 bases). The CDR3 totals 14 residues. Germline CDR1 GTSNPN, CDR2 SVGIG (reference sequence). The V and J ends lost 3 bases and 3 bases respectively, with 11 bases between them. CDR3 nucleotide sequence: TGTGCCTGGAGCCCGACAGGCCCTAATGAAAAACTGTTTTTT. Translation gives CAWSPTGPNEKLFF.

CDR3 sequence reads: CASSRLRPGYGYEQYF. The DNA for the CDR3 is TGTGCCAGCAGCCGACTGAGGCCGGGATATGGCTACGAGCAGTACTTC. The chain carries TRBV6-6 and TRBJ2-7, with D perhaps matching TRBD2 (5 bases). The CDR3 has 16 residues. The V and J ends lost 6 bases and 3 bases respectively, with 21 bases between them. Germline V gives CDR1 MNHNY, CDR2 SVGAGI (reference sequence).

The rearrangement uses TRBV11-2 and TRBJ1-3; D gene uncertain. CDR1 and CDR2 (germline): SGHAT, FQNNGV. V gave up 5 bases and J gave up 0 bases, with 11 bases separating them. The CDR3 is 15 residues long. The CDR3 spells CASSAQLTSGNTIYF. CDR3 DNA: TGTGCCAGCAGCGCACAGCTCACCTCTGGAAACACCATATATTTT.

CDR3 loop: CASSYRGGSAGELFF. Here the CDR3 DNA reads TGTGCCAGCAGTTACCGGGGCGGGTCCGCCGGGGAGCTGTTTTTT. This chain joins TRBV6-5 and TRBJ2-2; the D call may be TRBD1 or TRBD2 (5 bases each). The germline V gene has CDR1 MNHEY and CDR2 SVGAGI. This CDR3 has 15 residues. Trimming pared 2 bases from V and 6 bases from J, leaving 13 bases between.

The rearrangement uses TRBV10-1 and TRBJ2-4; D gene uncertain. The CDR3 is made up of 14 amino acids. V dropped 5 bases and J dropped 1 base, with 9 bases sitting between them. The V gene's germline CDR1 is WNHNN and CDR2 SYGVQD (reference sequence). The CDR3 region is CASSSGAAKNIQYF. CDR3 nucleotide sequence: TGCGCCAGCAGTTCGGGCGCCGCCAAAAACATTCAGTACTTC.

The chain's CDR3 is CASSFGQANEQYF. The DNA of the CDR3 is TGTGCCAGCAGCTTCGGACAGGCTAACGAGCAGTACTTC. The chain joins TRBV7-2 to TRBJ2-7, with TRBD1 matching over 7 bases. Per the germline V gene, CDR1 is SGHTA and CDR2 is FQGNSA. V trimming: 3 bases; J trimming: 5 bases; junction bases outside the gene matches: 4. The CDR3 consists of 13 residues.

The chain is built from TRBV7-2 and TRBJ1-6, with D uncertain. From germline, CDR1 is SGHTA and CDR2 FQGNSA. The CDR3 length is 16 residues. With 7 bases removed from V and 0 bases from J, the gap between germline ends came to 13 bases. CDR3 bases: TGTGCCAGCACCCGACCGGAGAGCTCCTATAATTCACCCCTCCACTTT. It specifies CASTRPESSYNSPLHF.

The chain recombines TRBV6-4 with TRBJ2-7, with 9 bases that match TRBD2. Germline lookup yields CDR1 MRHNA and CDR2 SNTAGT. With 8 bases clipped from V and 2 bases from J, the junction kept 16 bases outside the gene matches. The CDR3 runs to 17 residues. This CDR3 is CASLWLAGRLHAYEQYF. CDR3 DNA: TGTGCCAGCCTTTGGCTAGCGGGACGATTACATGCCTACGAGCAGTACTTC.

By share, this clonotype counts as medium-sized (0.01 to 0.1%). J is TRBJ2-3 and V is TRBV20-1; TRBD2 aligns across 10 bases. The CDR3 covers 15 residues. Per germline, CDR1 DFQATT and CDR2 SNEGSKA (reference sequence). V trimming: 3 bases; J trimming: 4 bases; junction bases outside the gene matches: 7. This chain's CDR3 is CSASMASGGADTQYF. CDR3 nucleotides: TGCAGTGCTAGTATGGCTAGCGGGGGTGCAGATACGCAGTATTTT.

This clonotype was picked up many times. The V call is TRBV18, the J call TRBJ1-1; 8 bases line up with TRBD1. V was pared by 5 bases and J by 4 bases, with 3 bases of the junction left unmatched. CDR3 length: 13 residues. Germline CDR1 is KGHSH and CDR2 is LQKENI. CDR3 loop: CASSDTGGTEAFF. The CDR3 nucleotides are TGTGCCAGCTCAGATACAGGGGGCACTGAAGCTTTCTTT.

The genes are TRBV12-3 or TRBV12-4 and TRBJ1-5, with unresolved D. There are 12 residues in the CDR3. Trimming left V 5 bases short and J 7 bases short, with 9 bases between. CDR3 sequence: CASSLNMQPQHF. In DNA form, the CDR3 reads TGTGCCAGCAGTCTTAACATGCAGCCCCAGCATTTT.

This clonotype was counted a few times. The J gene is TRBJ1-6, the V gene TRBV2, with D unresolved. The CDR3 is 11 residues long. Trimming pared 6 bases from V and 9 bases from J, leaving 6 bases between. From germline, CDR1 is SNHLY and CDR2 FYNNEI. The CDR3: CASRDTSPLHF. Written as DNA, the CDR3 is TGTGCCAGCAGAGATACTTCACCCCTCCACTTT.

In this sample, this clonotype turned up many times. The gene calls are TRBV10-2 and TRBJ2-7; tentative D call: TRBD2 (5 bases). The CDR3 consists of 11 residues. Per germline, CDR1 WSHSY and CDR2 SAAADI. V lost 5 bases, J lost 6 bases, and 8 bases lay in between. Written as DNA, the CDR3 is TGCGCCAGCAGTTCGGGGTTCGAGCAGTACTTC. As protein: CASSSGFEQYF.

In DNA form, the CDR3 reads TGTGCCAGCAGTTACAATGAAGTACCAGGCTCCTACAATGAGCAGTTCTTC. This codes for CASSYNEVPGSYNEQFF. The chain joins TRBV6-2 or TRBV6-3 to TRBJ2-1; no firm D call. V lost 2 bases to trimming and J lost 0 bases, with 14 bases between them. In germline, CDR1 is MNHEY, CDR2 SVGEGT. The CDR3 is 17 residues long.

This clonotype was seen at least ten times. J is TRBJ2-7 and V is TRBV10-3; 8 bases agree with TRBD1. Trimming removed 3 bases from V and 6 bases from J; junction bases left unmatched: 4. The CDR3 has 13 residues. CDR1 ENHRY and CDR2 SYGVKD come from the germline V gene. CDR3 DNA sequence: TGTGCCATCAGTGACCCGACAGGGGTCGAGCAGTACTTC. Residues: CAISDPTGVEQYF.

This clonotype was observed many times. The chain carries TRBV11-2 and TRBJ2-1; D is possibly TRBD2 (6 bases). Germline loops: CDR1 SGHAT, CDR2 FQNNGV. The CDR3 is 15 residues long. Trimming removed 8 bases from V and 8 bases from J, with 22 bases in between. The CDR3 nucleotides are TGTGCCAGCGGCGGATTCCGGCGGGACGGGGATGAGCAGTTCTTC. It yields the protein CASGGFRRDGDEQFF. The variable domain in full, completed from reference TRBV11-2 and TRBJ2-1, reads EAGVAQSPRYKIIEKRQSVAFWCNPISGHATLYWYQQILGQGPKLLIQFQNNGVVDDSQLPKDRFSAERLKGVDSTLKIQPAKLEDSAVYLCASGGFRRDGDEQFFGPGTRLTVL.

This clonotype appeared a few times. The rearrangement links TRBV20-1 to TRBJ1-4; D is unclear. The V and J ends lost 5 bases and 0 bases respectively, with 7 bases between them. Germline V gene lookup returns CDR1 DFQATT and CDR2 SNEGSKA (reference sequence). This CDR3 spans 13 amino acids. This CDR3 reads CSALNATNEKLFF. CDR3 DNA sequence: TGCAGTGCTCTGAATGCAACTAATGAAAAACTGTTTTTT.

The chain is built from TRBV9 and TRBJ2-1; D might be TRBD1 (5 bases). Germline CDR1 is SGDLS and CDR2 is YYNGEE. V was clipped by 0 bases and J by 3 bases, with 10 bases between them. The CDR3 has 15 amino acids. The CDR3 spells CASSVAGDSYNEQFF. The DNA of the CDR3 is TGTGCCAGCAGCGTAGCTGGTGACAGCTACAATGAGCAGTTCTTC. The full variable domain, completed using reference TRBV9 and TRBJ2-1, is DSGVTQTPKHLITATGQRVTLRCSPRSGDLSVYWYQQSLDQGLQFLIQYYNGEERAKGNILERFSAQQFPDLHSELNLSSLELGDSALYFCASSVAGDSYNEQFFGPGTRLTVL.

This clonotype appeared many times. This sequence joins TRBV7-9 and TRBJ2-7; the D gene could be TRBD1 or TRBD2 (5 bases each). V was shortened by 0 bases and J by 6 bases, with 9 bases between the two germline ends. Germline V gene data show CDR1 as SEHNR and CDR2 as FQNEAQ (reference sequence). The CDR3 covers 13 residues. CDR3 sequence reads: CASSLAVGGEQYF. DNA for the CDR3: TGTGCCAGCAGCTTAGCGGTTGGGGGCGAGCAGTACTTC.

The rearrangement links TRBV19 to TRBJ1-5; maybe TRBD1 (5 bases). Germline CDR1 and CDR2: LNHDA and SQIVND (reference sequence). Between the trimmed V and J ends, which lost 5 bases and 1 base, there was a span of 12 bases. The length of the CDR3 is 15 residues. The CDR3 protein is CASSWGERSNQPQHF. CDR3 in DNA: TGTGCCAGTAGTTGGGGGGAAAGAAGCAATCAGCCCCAGCATTTT. Using reference TRBV19 and TRBJ1-5 for the parts outside the CDR3, the full variable domain is DGGITQSPKYLFRKEGQNVTLSCEQNLNHDAMYWYRQDPGQGLRLIYYSQIVNDFQKGDIAEGYSVSREKKESFPLTVTSAQKNPTAFYLCASSWGERSNQPQHFGDGTRLSIL.

This clonotype was detected only a few times. This chain links TRBV20-1 with TRBJ1-1, with D perhaps matching TRBD1 (5 bases). V dropped 3 bases and J dropped 2 bases, with 16 bases sitting between them. This CDR3 has 15 residues. CDR1 DFQATT and CDR2 SNEGSKA come from the germline V gene (reference sequence). The chain's CDR3 is CSARSRQLINTEAFF. The CDR3 coding sequence is TGCAGTGCTAGGTCCCGACAGCTAATAAACACTGAAGCTTTCTTT.